These T cell receptor beta chains were read from a single sample in a study of shared clonotypes between healthy human individuals. Repertoires were generated with immunoSEQ multiplex PCR, while TCRdb's copy carries only in-frame clones and drops some. The data hold about 1.1 million clones, with approximately 78% observed a single time. The source material was memory CD4+ T cells from PBMCs. Every receptor here comes from a man aged 18 to 29 in good health. Some clones in this sample may be carry-over from other donors' samples. Both conserved end residues are part of each CDR3. The D gene is left open where the match is weak. Clone size is given for some rows only: seen once, a few or many times, or a class if the clone is expanded.

d_call j_call v_call clone_size cdr3_nt cdr3_aa
TRBD2 TRBJ2-6 TRBV25-1 few TGTGCCAGCAGTGCGGCTAGCGGGATCAGCTCTGGGGCCAACGTCCTGACTTTC CASSAASGISSGANVLTF
. TRBJ1-3 TRBV7-6 once TGTGCCAGCAGCCCCCTAATTGGTGGTGATCTCTCTGGAAACACCATATATTTT CASSPLIGGDLSGNTIYF
. TRBJ2-1 TRBV5-1 few TGCGCCAGCAGCGATGGTTCAGGGGTCGCGAATGAGCAGTTCTTC CASSDGSGVANEQFF
. TRBJ2-1 TRBV2 few TGTGCCAGCAAAAACAACGGTCAACAGTTCTTC CASKNNGQQFF
. TRBJ1-1 TRBV2 . TGTGCCAGCAGTGAAGTTCCCCTGCAGGGGGAAGCTTTCTTT CASSEVPLQGEAFF
TRBD2 TRBJ2-2 TRBV29-1 many TGCAGCGTTGAAGTAGCGGGAGGGCCGAACGGGGAGCTGTTTTTT CSVEVAGGPNGELFF
TRBD1 TRBJ2-5 TRBV5-1 . TGCGCCAGCAGCTTTACCGGACAGGGGGCTGGGGCGGAGACCCAGTACTTC CASSFTGQGAGAETQYF
TRBD1 TRBJ2-1 TRBV10-3 . TGTGCCATCGGCCGACAGGGTAGGGCCTACAATGAGCAGTTCTTC CAIGRQGRAYNEQFF
. TRBJ1-5 TRBV28 . TGTGCCAGCAGGACCAACAATCAGCCCCAGCATTTT CASRTNNQPQHF
. TRBJ2-7 TRBV4-1 . TGCGCCAGCAGCCAAGATCACAGCTCCGTATCCTACGAGCAGTACTTC CASSQDHSSVSYEQYF
. TRBJ1-4 TRBV28 . TGTGCCAGCAGTTCAACAGGGTTGAAACTGTTTTTT CASSSTGLKLFF
TRBD2 TRBJ2-2 TRBV4-2 . TGTGCCAGCAGCCAAGAAACTAGCGGGACCAACACCGGGGAGCTGTTTTTT CASSQETSGTNTGELFF
. TRBJ2-7 TRBV6-5 . TGTGCCAGCAGCCCGACAGTCTCCTCCTACGAGCAGTACTTC CASSPTVSSYEQYF
. TRBJ2-7 TRBV25-1 few TGTGCCAGCAGTGAACAGCCCTACGAGCAGTACTTC CASSEQPYEQYF
TRBD1 TRBJ1-1 TRBV11-2 . TGTGCCAGCAGCTTAACAGGGGGGACCACTGAAGCTTTCTTT CASSLTGGTTEAFF
TRBD1 TRBJ2-5 TRBV7-8 . TGTGCCAGCAGCTTATGGGACAGGGAAGAGACCCAGTACTTC CASSLWDREETQYF
. TRBJ2-3 TRBV28 . TGTGCCAGCAGTTACGGGGCTGGGGGAGGCACAGATACGCAGTATTTT CASSYGAGGGTDTQYF
TRBD1 TRBJ1-5 TRBV27 . TGTGCCAGCAGAACCCACAGGGGGAGCAATCAGCCCCAGCATTTT CASRTHRGSNQPQHF
TRBD2 TRBJ2-1 TRBV10-3 . TGTGCCACCCTACCGGGACTAGCGGGGGACTACAATGAGCAGTTCTTC CATLPGLAGDYNEQFF
TRBD2 TRBJ2-7 TRBV7-6 . TGTGCCAGCAGCTTAGGGACTAGCGGGAGTAAGTACGAGCAGTACTTC CASSLGTSGSKYEQYF
. TRBJ2-3 TRBV11-1 . TGTGCCAGCAGCTTTGGGGCAGGGGTCCGGAGAAGGGCAGATACGCAGTATTTT CASSFGAGVRRRADTQYF
. TRBJ2-5 TRBV6-6 . TGTGCCAGCAGTTCTCCCCACGACGGTGGGGAGACCCAGTACTTC CASSSPHDGGETQYF
. TRBJ1-3 TRBV28 few TGTGCCAGCTCTTGGGAGGGGATTGGGGGAAACACCATATATTTT CASSWEGIGGNTIYF
. TRBJ1-3 TRBV4-3 . TGCGCCAGCAGCCTGAAGCCGGGAAACACCATATATTTT CASSLKPGNTIYF